Shown below are 27 T cell receptor beta chains from a single sample sequenced in a study of cytomegalovirus exposure and HLA in healthy donors. Researchers ran the PCR with 60 Vbeta and 13 Jbeta primers. TCRdb's copy holds only in-frame clones and misses some; the assay was immunoSEQ multiplex PCR. Counted here are tens of thousands of clones, roughly 70% occurring once; the ten biggest clones make up 5.4%. What was sequenced was PBMCs. These receptors were obtained from a man aged 45-65 years in good health and CMV-seronegative.

The rearrangement uses TRBV7-2 and TRBJ2-7, with 7 bases lining up with TRBD2. This CDR3 has 13 residues. The germline CDR1 and CDR2 sequences are SGHTA and FQGNSA. The junction had 3 bases not matched to a gene; V was cut back by 1 base and J by 6 bases. The CDR3 spells CASSLGPGGEQYF. CDR3 sequence (DNA): TGTGCCAGCAGCTTAGGGCCGGGAGGCGAGCAGTACTTC. Looking up the rest from reference TRBV7-2 and TRBJ2-7 gives the full variable domain: GAGVSQSPSNKVTEKGKDVELRCDPISGHTALYWYRQSLGQGLEFLIYFQGNSAPDKSGLPSDRFSAERTGGSVSTLTIQRTQQEDSAVYLCASSLGPGGEQYFGPGTRLTVT.

V gene TRBV9 combines with J gene TRBJ1-4, with 9 bases matching TRBD1. Germline V gives CDR1 SGDLS, CDR2 YYNGEE. Trimming cost V 7 bases and J 8 bases; bases outside gene matches: 9. The CDR3 has 14 amino acids. The CDR3 spells CASGPGQGREKLFF. The CDR3 DNA sequence: TGTGCCAGCGGTCCGGGACAGGGTCGGGAAAAACTGTTTTTT.

J is TRBJ2-7 and V is TRBV7-6; 10 nucleotides line up with TRBD1. J lost 1 base, V lost 3 bases, and 3 bases had no gene match. This CDR3 has 15 amino acids. Germline loops: CDR1 SGHVS, CDR2 FNYEAQ. CDR3 region: CASSFDRGRSYEQYF. In nucleotides, the CDR3 is TGTGCCAGCAGCTTTGACAGGGGGCGATCCTACGAGCAGTACTTC. The full variable domain, completed using reference TRBV7-6 and TRBJ2-7, is GAGVSQSPRYKVTKRGQDVALRCDPISGHVSLYWYRQALGQGPEFLTYFNYEAQQDKSGLPNDRFSAERPEGSISTLTIQRTEQRDSAMYRCASSFDRGRSYEQYFGPGTRLTVT.

The chain couples TRBV5-4 to TRBJ1-2; no definite D call. V was clipped by 3 bases and J by 7 bases, with 13 bases between them. The CDR3 is 13 amino acids. The germline V gene has CDR1 SGHNT and CDR2 YYREEE (reference sequence). The CDR3 loop is CASSSGVLGGYTF. The CDR3 DNA reads as TGTGCCAGCAGCTCCGGGGTTTTGGGTGGCTACACCTTC.

The V and J genes are TRBV29-1 and TRBJ2-5; D unclear. The J call is uncertain, as TRBJ2-7 better fits the DNA end. Germline CDR1 SQVTM, CDR2 ANQGSEA. This CDR3 has 11 residues. For the CDR3, the DNA is TGCAGCGTAAGCACCGCCTACGAGCAGTACTTC. As protein: CSVSTAYEQYF.

This rearrangement joins TRBV9 to TRBJ2-6; 10 bases align to TRBD1. The CDR3 spans 17 residues. CDR1 is SGDLS and CDR2 is YYNGEE in the germline V gene. With V trimmed by 5 bases and J by 0 bases, 5 bases remained unmatched. This CDR3 reads CASRGTGDNSGANVLTF. CDR3 nucleotides: TGTGCCAGCAGGGGGACAGGGGACAACTCTGGGGCCAACGTCCTGACTTTC. Drawing the rest from reference TRBV9 and TRBJ2-6, the complete variable domain is DSGVTQTPKHLITATGQRVTLRCSPRSGDLSVYWYQQSLDQGLQFLIQYYNGEERAKGNILERFSAQQFPDLHSELNLSSLELGDSALYFCASRGTGDNSGANVLTFGAGSRLTVL.

V and J are TRBV19 and TRBJ1-5; D may be TRBD1 (6 bases). Trimming removed 6 bases at V and 3 bases at J, with 12 bases between. Germline CDR1 LNHDA, CDR2 SQIVND (reference sequence). The CDR3 sequence is 14 residues long. The CDR3 sequence: CASSLGQHNQPQHF. CDR3 bases: TGTGCCAGTAGCCTTGGACAGCACAATCAGCCCCAGCATTTT.

The V and J genes are TRBV11-2 and TRBJ2-5; TRBD1 might be the D (7 bases). The last part of the DNA fits TRBJ2-7 better; the J call may be wrong. Looked up from germline, CDR1 is SGHAT and CDR2 is FQNNGV. The CDR3 loop spans 15 amino acids. Here the CDR3 reads CASSLSGGTPYEQYF. CDR3 coding DNA: TGTGCCAGCAGCCTATCAGGGGGGACCCCCTACGAGCAGTACTTC.

This clone has just a few counts. The chain is built from TRBV5-1 and TRBJ1-1; 9 nucleotides agree with TRBD1. CDR1 is SGHRS, CDR2 YFSETQ, per germline. The CDR3 sequence is 14 residues long. Trimming cost V 3 bases and J 5 bases; bases outside gene matches: 5. DNA of the CDR3: TGCGCCAGCAGCTGGGGACAGGGAAGAACTGAAGCTTTCTTT. Protein sequence: CASSWGQGRTEAFF. Looking up the rest from reference TRBV5-1 and TRBJ1-1 gives the full variable domain: KAGVTQTPRYLIKTRGQQVTLSCSPISGHRSVSWYQQTPGQGLQFLFEYFSETQRNKGNFPGRFSGRQFSNSRSEMNVSTLELGDSALYLCASSWGQGRTEAFFGQGTRLTVV.

The V and J genes are TRBV13 and TRBJ2-3; TRBD2 agrees at 11 bases. Looked up from germline, CDR1 is PRHDT and CDR2 is FYEKMQ (reference sequence). The trim removed 4 bases at V and 3 bases at J, leaving 9 bases unmatched. CDR3 length: 17 amino acids. CDR3 loop: CASSYPPLAGDTDTQYF. CDR3 coding DNA: TGTGCCAGCAGCTACCCCCCACTAGCGGGGGATACAGATACGCAGTATTTT.

This chain connects TRBV9 to TRBJ2-1, with a tentative D call TRBD1 (6 bases). V shed 0 bases and J shed 0 bases, with 7 bases lying between them. Germline V gives CDR1 SGDLS, CDR2 YYNGEE. This CDR3 region has 15 residues. CDR3 DNA sequence: TGTGCCAGCAGCGTAGCGACAGGCTCCTACAATGAGCAGTTCTTC. The encoded protein is CASSVATGSYNEQFF.

The chain uses TRBV5-3 and TRBJ1-5, with 10 bases that match TRBD1. TRBV5-3 has ORF status, its function being uncertain. CDR3 length: 20 residues. Trimming at V came to 4 bases and at J to 2 bases, leaving 18 bases not matched to a gene. The CDR3 here is CARSQSTGTGEGRGNQPQHF. The CDR3, as DNA: TGTGCCAGAAGCCAAAGTACCGGGACAGGGGAGGGTCGAGGCAATCAGCCCCAGCATTTT.

This chain connects TRBV7-8 to TRBJ1-4; D might be TRBD1 (5 bases). The germline V gene has CDR1 SGHVS and CDR2 FQNEAQ. The V end lost 5 bases, the J end lost 7 bases, and 17 bases lay between the germline ends. The CDR3 totals 15 residues. The CDR3 is CASSPWTLRGEKLFF. The CDR3, as DNA: TGTGCCAGCAGCCCCTGGACCCTTAGGGGTGAAAAACTGTTTTTT.

J is TRBJ1-6 and V is TRBV7-3; TRBD1 matches 7 bases. Trimming removed 5 bases from V and 9 bases from J; junction bases left unmatched: 7. Germline CDR1 is SGHTA and CDR2 is FQGTGA. The CDR3 length is 14 residues. Here the CDR3 reads CASSPKGGSSPLHF. CDR3 coding DNA: TGTGCCAGCAGCCCGAAAGGGGGCTCTTCACCCCTCCACTTT.

In DNA, the CDR3 is TGTGCCAGCAGCACCCCGGGACAGGGGGCTGGTGAGCAGTACTTC. This sequence encodes CASSTPGQGAGEQYF. The gene calls are TRBV7-9 and TRBJ2-7, with 12 bases fitting TRBD1. V shed 5 bases, J shed 7 bases, and the junction held 9 bases outside the gene matches. Germline lookup yields CDR1 SEHNR and CDR2 FQNEAQ (reference sequence). This CDR3 has 15 residues.

This sequence joins TRBV5-4 and TRBJ2-7, with D possibly being TRBD1 (6 bases). The germline V gene encodes CDR1 SGHNT and CDR2 YYREEE (reference sequence). V was pared by 0 bases and J by 3 bases, with 22 bases between. CDR3 length: 18 amino acids. The CDR3 nucleotides are TGTGCCAGCAGCTTGGGGGGCCAAGGGGGTACGTCCCTCTACGAGCAGTACTTC. Encoded protein: CASSLGGQGGTSLYEQYF.

The chain joins TRBV5-4 to TRBJ1-5; D perhaps matches TRBD1 (6 bases). In germline, CDR1 is SGHNT, CDR2 YYREEE (reference sequence). The CDR3 spans 17 residues. V was shortened by 5 bases and J by 0 bases, with 18 bases between the two germline ends. In nucleotides, the CDR3 is TGTGCCAGCAGTCGTCGGGACAACCGTTTTAGCAATCAGCCCCAGCATTTT. This translates into CASSRRDNRFSNQPQHF.

The V gene is TRBV5-1, the J gene TRBJ2-3; D might be TRBD1 (5 bases). The CDR3 runs 14 residues. V was shortened by 4 bases and J by 6 bases, with 15 bases between the two germline ends. Per the germline V gene, CDR1 is SGHRS and CDR2 is YFSETQ. Here the CDR3 reads CASSVGPSPDTQYF. The CDR3 coding sequence is TGCGCCAGCAGCGTGGGGCCCTCCCCGGATACGCAGTATTTT.

The sample holds one count of this clone. The chain recombines TRBV9 with TRBJ2-2; 10 nucleotides line up with TRBD1. The germline V gene encodes CDR1 SGDLS and CDR2 YYNGEE. J lost 6 bases, V lost 3 bases, and 8 bases had no gene match. This CDR3 is 16 amino acids long. CDR3 coding DNA: TGTGCCAGCAGCGCCCGGGACAGGGGATCCCCCGGGGAGCTGTTTTTT. Protein: CASSARDRGSPGELFF.

The chain links TRBV6-6 to TRBJ1-2; 11 nucleotides line up with TRBD1. V shed 5 bases and J 6 bases; nucleotides not matched to a gene: 2. CDR1 MNHNY and CDR2 SVGAGI come from the germline V gene (reference sequence). The CDR3 length is 13 residues. As DNA, the CDR3 is TGTGCCAGCAGTGAGGACAGGGGGCATGGCTACACCTTC. It translates to CASSEDRGHGYTF.

This clone was found once. The V gene is TRBV7-6, the J gene TRBJ1-1, with no clear D. CDR3 length: 15 residues. V lost 4 bases and J 0 bases, leaving 12 bases between the germline ends. The V gene's germline CDR1 is SGHVS and CDR2 FNYEAQ. CDR3 loop: CASSSEAGMNTEAFF. The CDR3 nucleotides are TGTGCCAGCAGCTCCGAGGCCGGCATGAACACTGAAGCTTTCTTT.

The chain joins TRBV7-9 to TRBJ1-1, with TRBD1 matching over 8 bases. The V and J ends lost 4 bases and 7 bases, in that order; junction bases with no gene match: 11. Germline V gene sequence: CDR1 SEHNR, CDR2 FQNEAQ (reference sequence). There are 15 residues in the CDR3. The CDR3 coding sequence is TGTGCCAGCAGCTCACAGGGGGGTGGTTCGATTGAAGCTTTCTTT. Protein product: CASSSQGGGSIEAFF. Filled out from reference TRBV7-9 and TRBJ1-1, the complete variable domain reads DTGVSQNPRHKITKRGQNVTFRCDPISEHNRLYWYRQTLGQGPEFLTYFQNEAQLEKSRLLSDRFSAERPKGSFSTLEIQRTEQGDSAMYLCASSSQGGGSIEAFFGQGTRLTVV.

The rearrangement joins TRBV9 to TRBJ2-7; tentative D call: TRBD1 (6 bases). The CDR3 spans 15 residues. Germline CDR1 is SGDLS and CDR2 is YYNGEE. Trimming took off 0 bases at V and 2 bases at J, with 12 bases between the two ends. CDR3 DNA: TGTGCCAGCAGCGTAGGGAAGGGGGACCCCTACGAGCAGTACTTC. As protein: CASSVGKGDPYEQYF. Looking up the rest from reference TRBV9 and TRBJ2-7 gives the full variable domain: DSGVTQTPKHLITATGQRVTLRCSPRSGDLSVYWYQQSLDQGLQFLIQYYNGEERAKGNILERFSAQQFPDLHSELNLSSLELGDSALYFCASSVGKGDPYEQYFGPGTRLTVT.

Concerning this clone: Other DNA sequences in the same sample also yield this CDR3. This chain links TRBV5-1 with TRBJ1-1; TRBD1 matches at 9 bases. Trimming cost V 5 bases and J 3 bases; bases outside gene matches: 11. The CDR3 length is 16 residues. Germline V gene data show CDR1 as SGHRS and CDR2 as YFSETQ. The CDR3 DNA reads as TGCGCCAGCAGACCGGGGACAGGGAGGGTAGACACTGAAGCTTTCTTT. Protein sequence: CASRPGTGRVDTEAFF.

This clone was counted only a few times. For the CDR3, the DNA is TGTGCCGGAACTGACAGGGACCTTATAAGGGGAAACACCATATATTTT. Translated, it gives CAGTDRDLIRGNTIYF. V gene TRBV30 combines with J gene TRBJ1-3, with 7 bases fitting TRBD1. Germline lookup yields CDR1 GTSNPN and CDR2 SVGIG (reference sequence). This CDR3 comprises 16 residues. The junction had 17 bases not matched to a gene; V was cut back by 8 bases and J by 4 bases.

The chain recombines TRBV27 with TRBJ2-7; TRBD2 agrees at 10 bases. This CDR3 spans 15 amino acids. The germline CDR1 and CDR2 sequences are MNHEY and SMNVEV (reference sequence). The V gene end was trimmed by 3 bases and the J gene end by 6 bases; junction bases not matched to a gene: 8. CDR3 in amino acids: CASSFQRGGAFEQYF. The DNA of the CDR3 is TGTGCCAGCAGTTTTCAGCGGGGGGGGGCCTTCGAGCAGTACTTC.

The rearrangement links TRBV11-2 to TRBJ2-7; weak D call: TRBD1 (5 bases). Trimming removed 2 bases at V and 0 bases at J, with 11 bases between. The length of the CDR3 is 15 residues. The germline gives CDR1 SGHAT, CDR2 FQNNGV. The CDR3 loop reads CASSLYGAPSYEQYF. The CDR3 DNA reads as TGTGCCAGCAGCTTATATGGGGCACCCTCCTACGAGCAGTACTTC.